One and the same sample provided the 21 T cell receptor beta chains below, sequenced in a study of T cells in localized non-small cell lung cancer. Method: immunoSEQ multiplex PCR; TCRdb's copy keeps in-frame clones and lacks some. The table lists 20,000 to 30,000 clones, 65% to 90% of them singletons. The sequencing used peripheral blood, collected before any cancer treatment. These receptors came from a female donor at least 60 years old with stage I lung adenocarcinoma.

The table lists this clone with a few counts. The CDR3 nucleotides read TGTGCCAGCAGTGGCGCAGGGAGCACTGAAGCTTTCTTT. It is translated as CASSGAGSTEAFF. This chain joins TRBV2 and TRBJ1-1, with D perhaps matching TRBD1 (5 bases). V lost 4 bases to trimming and J lost 4 bases, with 10 bases between them. The CDR3 sequence is 13 residues long. Germline values: CDR1 SNHLY, CDR2 FYNNEI.

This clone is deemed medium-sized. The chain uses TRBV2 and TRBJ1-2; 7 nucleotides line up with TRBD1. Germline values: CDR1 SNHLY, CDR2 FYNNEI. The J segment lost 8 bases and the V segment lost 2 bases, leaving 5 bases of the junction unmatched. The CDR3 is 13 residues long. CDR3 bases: TGTGCCAGCAGTGAAAAGGGGGCGGAGGGCTACACCTTC. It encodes CASSEKGAEGYTF.

The CDR3 DNA is TGCGCCAGCAGCTTGGCCGCGAACACAGATACGCAGTATTTT. It specifies CASSLAANTDTQYF. The chain uses TRBV5-1 and TRBJ2-3; D remains ambiguous. CDR1 is SGHRS, CDR2 YFSETQ, per germline. There are 14 residues in the CDR3. Deletions cut 0 bases from V and 2 bases from J, with 7 bases between.

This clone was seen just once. CDR3 sequence reads: CASSRDTQYF. The CDR3 DNA follows: TGTGCCAGCAGCAGGGATACGCAGTATTTT. This chain joins TRBV21-1 and TRBJ2-3. TRBV21-1 has pseudogene status. This CDR3 spans 10 amino acids.

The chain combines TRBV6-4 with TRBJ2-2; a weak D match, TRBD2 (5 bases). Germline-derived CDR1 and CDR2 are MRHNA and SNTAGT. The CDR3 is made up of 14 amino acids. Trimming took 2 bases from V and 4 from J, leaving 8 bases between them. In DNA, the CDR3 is TGTGCCAGCAGTGACGAGGGTTTCACCGGGGAGCTGTTTTTT. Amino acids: CASSDEGFTGELFF.

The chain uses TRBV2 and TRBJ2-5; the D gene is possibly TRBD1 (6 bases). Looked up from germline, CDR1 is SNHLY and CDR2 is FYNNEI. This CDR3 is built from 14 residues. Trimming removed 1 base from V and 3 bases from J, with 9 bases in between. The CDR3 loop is CASSEVPGEETQYF. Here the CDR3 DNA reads TGTGCCAGCAGTGAAGTTCCAGGGGAAGAGACCCAGTACTTC.

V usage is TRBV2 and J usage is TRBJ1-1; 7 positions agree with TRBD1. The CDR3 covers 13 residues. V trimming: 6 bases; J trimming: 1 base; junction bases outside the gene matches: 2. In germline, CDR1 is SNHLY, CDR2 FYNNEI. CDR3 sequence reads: CASRGTENTEAFF. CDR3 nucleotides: TGTGCCAGCAGGGGGACAGAGAACACTGAAGCTTTCTTT.

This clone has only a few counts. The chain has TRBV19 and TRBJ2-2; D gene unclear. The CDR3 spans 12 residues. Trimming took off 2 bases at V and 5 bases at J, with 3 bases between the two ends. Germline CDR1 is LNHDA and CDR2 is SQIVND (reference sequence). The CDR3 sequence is CASSISTGELFF. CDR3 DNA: TGTGCCAGTAGTATAAGTACCGGGGAGCTGTTTTTT.

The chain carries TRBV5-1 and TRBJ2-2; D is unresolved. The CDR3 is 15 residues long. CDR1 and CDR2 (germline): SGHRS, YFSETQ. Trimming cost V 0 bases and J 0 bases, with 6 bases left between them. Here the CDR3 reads CASSLDIPNTGELFF. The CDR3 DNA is TGCGCCAGCAGCTTGGACATACCGAACACCGGGGAGCTGTTTTTT.

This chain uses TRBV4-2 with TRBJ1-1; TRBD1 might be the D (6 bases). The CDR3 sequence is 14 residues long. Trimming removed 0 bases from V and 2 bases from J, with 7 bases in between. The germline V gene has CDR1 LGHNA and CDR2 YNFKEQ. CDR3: CASSQEDSNTEAFF. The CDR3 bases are TGTGCCAGCAGCCAAGAGGACAGTAACACTGAAGCTTTCTTT.

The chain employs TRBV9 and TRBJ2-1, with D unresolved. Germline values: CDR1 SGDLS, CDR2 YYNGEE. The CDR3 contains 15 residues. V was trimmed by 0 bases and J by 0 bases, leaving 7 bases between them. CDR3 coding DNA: TGTGCCAGCAGCGTAGGGCAGGACTCCTACAATGAGCAGTTCTTC. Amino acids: CASSVGQDSYNEQFF.

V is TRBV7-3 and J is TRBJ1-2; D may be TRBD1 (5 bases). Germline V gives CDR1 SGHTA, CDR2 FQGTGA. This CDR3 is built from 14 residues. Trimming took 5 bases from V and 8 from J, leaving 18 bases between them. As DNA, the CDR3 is TGTGCCAGCAGCCCCGGGACCCCTGTTTACGGCTACACCTTC. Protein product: CASSPGTPVYGYTF.

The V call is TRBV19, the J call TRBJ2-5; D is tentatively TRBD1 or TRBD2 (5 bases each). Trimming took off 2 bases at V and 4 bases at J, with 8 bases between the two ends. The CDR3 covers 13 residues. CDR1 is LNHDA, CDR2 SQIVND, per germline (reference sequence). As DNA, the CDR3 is TGTGCCAGTAGTATAATTGGGGGAGAGACCCAGTACTTC. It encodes CASSIIGGETQYF.

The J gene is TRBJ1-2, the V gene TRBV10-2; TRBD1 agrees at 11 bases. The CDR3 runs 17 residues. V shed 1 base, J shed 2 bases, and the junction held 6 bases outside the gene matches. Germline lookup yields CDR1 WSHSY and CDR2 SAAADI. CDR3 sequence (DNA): TGCGCCAGCAGTGAGTGGGACAGGGGGTCCATAAACTATGGCTACACCTTC. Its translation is CASSEWDRGSINYGYTF.

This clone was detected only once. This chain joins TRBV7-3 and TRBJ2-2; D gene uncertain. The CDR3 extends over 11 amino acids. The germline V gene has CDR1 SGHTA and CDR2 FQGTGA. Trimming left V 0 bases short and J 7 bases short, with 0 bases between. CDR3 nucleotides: TGTGCCAGCAGCTTAACCGGGGAGCTGTTTTTT. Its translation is CASSLTGELFF.

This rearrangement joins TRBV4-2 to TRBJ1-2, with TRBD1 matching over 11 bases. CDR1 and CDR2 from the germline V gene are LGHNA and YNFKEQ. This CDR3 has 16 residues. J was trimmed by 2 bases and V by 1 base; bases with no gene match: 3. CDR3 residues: CASSQVGTGGNYGYTF. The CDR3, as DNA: TGTGCCAGCAGCCAAGTCGGGACAGGGGGGAACTATGGCTACACCTTC.

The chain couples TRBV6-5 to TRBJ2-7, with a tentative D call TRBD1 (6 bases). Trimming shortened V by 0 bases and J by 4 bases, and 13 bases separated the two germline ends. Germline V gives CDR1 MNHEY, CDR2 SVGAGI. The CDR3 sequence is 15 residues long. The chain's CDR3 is CASSYSIQGRYEQYF. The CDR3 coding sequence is TGTGCCAGCAGTTACTCGATACAGGGTCGGTACGAGCAGTACTTC.

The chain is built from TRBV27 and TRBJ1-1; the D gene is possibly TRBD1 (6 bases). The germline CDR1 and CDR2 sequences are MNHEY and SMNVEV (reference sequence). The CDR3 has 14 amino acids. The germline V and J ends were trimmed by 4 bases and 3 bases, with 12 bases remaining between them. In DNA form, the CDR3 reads TGTGCCAGCAGTTCAGGGGTCTGGGACACTGAAGCTTTCTTT. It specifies CASSSGVWDTEAFF.

The CDR3 DNA reads TGTGCCAGCACTGCGGGGGATGAGCAGTTCTTC. Its translation is CASTAGDEQFF. The rearrangement links TRBV25-1 to TRBJ2-1, with 7 bases lining up with TRBD2. The V gene end was trimmed by 7 bases and the J gene end by 8 bases; junction bases not matched to a gene: 2. The CDR3 has 11 amino acids. The germline CDR1 and CDR2 sequences are MGHDK and SYGVNS.

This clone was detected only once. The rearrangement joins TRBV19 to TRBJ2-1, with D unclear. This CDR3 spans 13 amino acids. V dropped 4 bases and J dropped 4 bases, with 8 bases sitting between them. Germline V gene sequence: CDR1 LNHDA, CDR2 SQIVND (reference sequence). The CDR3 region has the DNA TGTGCCAGTAGTAATGGAGATTACAATGAGCAGTTCTTC. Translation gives CASSNGDYNEQFF.

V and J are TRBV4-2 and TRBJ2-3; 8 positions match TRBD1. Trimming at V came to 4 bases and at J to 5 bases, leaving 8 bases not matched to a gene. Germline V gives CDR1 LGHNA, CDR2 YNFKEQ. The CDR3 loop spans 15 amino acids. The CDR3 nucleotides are TGTGCCAGCAGCCCAATGGGACAGGAGATAGATACGCAGTATTTT. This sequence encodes CASSPMGQEIDTQYF.